The clone carrying this T cell receptor (beta chain) was picked up many times. As yet, its antigen is unknown. Sorted libraries were made with around 1 million CD4+ or CD8+ T cells. The V gene's germline CDR1 is SGHRS and CDR2 YFSETQ. The CDR3 is 14 amino acids. J gave up 2 bases and V 5 bases, and 6 bases lay outside the gene matches. This entry is derived from a study of neurological immune-mediated disorders. Findings and limits, study-wide: The study found the most TCR clonal expansion in HTLV-1-associated myelopathy and the least in multiple sclerosis, below healthy controls.

The authors made cDNA by 5'RACE with 10-nucleotide random UMIs. One entry per CDR3 protein results from TCRdb running MiXCR on the 5' RACE reads. The sample lists some 42,000 distinct CDR3 sequences; 11% were seen once. V gene TRBV5-1 combines with J gene TRBJ1-1; TRBD1 agrees at 7 bases. The source is a woman aged 25 to 45 with HTLV-1-associated myelopathy (HAM/TSP). The specimen was CD4+ T cells from blood. CDR3 coding DNA: TGCGCCAGCAGTCGACAGGGACAAAACACTGAAGCTTTCTTT. Residues: CASSRQGQNTEAFF.